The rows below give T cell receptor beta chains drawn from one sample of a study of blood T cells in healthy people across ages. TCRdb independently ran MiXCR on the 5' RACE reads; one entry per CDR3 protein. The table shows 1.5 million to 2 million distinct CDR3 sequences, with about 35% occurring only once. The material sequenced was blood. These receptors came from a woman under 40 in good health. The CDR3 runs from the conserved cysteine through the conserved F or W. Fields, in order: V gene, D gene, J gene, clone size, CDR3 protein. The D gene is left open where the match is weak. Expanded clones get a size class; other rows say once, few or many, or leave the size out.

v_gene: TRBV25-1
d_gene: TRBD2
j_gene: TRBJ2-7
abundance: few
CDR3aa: CASSEWGTSGGYEQYF

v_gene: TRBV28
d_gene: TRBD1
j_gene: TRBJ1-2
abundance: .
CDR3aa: CAVRGRLLGYGYTF

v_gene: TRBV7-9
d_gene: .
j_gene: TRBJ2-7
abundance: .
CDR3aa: CASSPGVDGKGAYEQYF

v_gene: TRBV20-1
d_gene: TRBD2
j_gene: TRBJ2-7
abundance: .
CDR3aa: CSARDGDSGYSYGQYF

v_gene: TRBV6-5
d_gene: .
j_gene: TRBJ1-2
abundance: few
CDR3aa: CASSVLQGANYGYTF

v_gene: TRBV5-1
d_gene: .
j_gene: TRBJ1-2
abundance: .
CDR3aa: CASSLNGPGDYGYTF

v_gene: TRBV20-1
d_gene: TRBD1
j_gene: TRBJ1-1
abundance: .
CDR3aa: CSARDFRGQGYTEAFF

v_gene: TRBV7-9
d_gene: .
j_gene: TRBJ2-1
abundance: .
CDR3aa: CASRPSGGNEQFF

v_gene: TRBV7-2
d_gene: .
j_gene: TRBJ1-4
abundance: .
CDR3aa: CASRLPPNEKLFF

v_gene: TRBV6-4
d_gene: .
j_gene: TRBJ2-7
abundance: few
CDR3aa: CAEHDRPPYEQYF

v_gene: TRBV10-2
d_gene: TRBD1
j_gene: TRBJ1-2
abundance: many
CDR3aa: CASSWDRDDGYTF

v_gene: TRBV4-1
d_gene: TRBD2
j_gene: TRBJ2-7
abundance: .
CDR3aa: CASSQVVAGTFSYEQYF

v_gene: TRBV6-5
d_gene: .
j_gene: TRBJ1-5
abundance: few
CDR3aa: CASGRPDNQPQHF

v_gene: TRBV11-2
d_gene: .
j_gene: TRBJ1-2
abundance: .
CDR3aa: CASSLGVKPNLNYGYTF

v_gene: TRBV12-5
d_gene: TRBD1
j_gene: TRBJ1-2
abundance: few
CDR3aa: CASGSDRGSGYTF

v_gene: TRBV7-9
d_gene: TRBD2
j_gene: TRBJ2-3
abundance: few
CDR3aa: CASSFSTTSGLTDTQYF

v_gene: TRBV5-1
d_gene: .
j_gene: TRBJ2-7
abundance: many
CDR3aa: CASSPRGGSYEQYF

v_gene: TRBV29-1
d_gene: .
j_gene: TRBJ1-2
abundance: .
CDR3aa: CSVDIVGVIADYGYTF

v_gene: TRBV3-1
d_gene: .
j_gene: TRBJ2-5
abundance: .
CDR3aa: CASSQEGGGYQETQYF

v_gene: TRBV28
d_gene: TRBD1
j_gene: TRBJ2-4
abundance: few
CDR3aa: CASRGQGVREQYF

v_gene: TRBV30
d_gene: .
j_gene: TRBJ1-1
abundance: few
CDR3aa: CARRDGTEAFF

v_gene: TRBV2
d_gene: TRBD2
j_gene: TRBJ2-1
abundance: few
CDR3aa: CASKGRGRGGEQFF

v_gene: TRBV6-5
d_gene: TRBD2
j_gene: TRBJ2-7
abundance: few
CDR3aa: CASSYVWREASEQYF

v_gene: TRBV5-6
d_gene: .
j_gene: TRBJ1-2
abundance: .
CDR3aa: CASSRALRGCGYTF

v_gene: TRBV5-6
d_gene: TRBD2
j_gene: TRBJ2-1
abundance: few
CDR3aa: CASSFGSGSINEQFF

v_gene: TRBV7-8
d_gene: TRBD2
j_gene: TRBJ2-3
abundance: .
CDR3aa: CASSFLAERGTDTQYF

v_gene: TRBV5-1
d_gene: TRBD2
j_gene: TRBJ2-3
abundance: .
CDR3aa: CASSPGTSGILDTQYF

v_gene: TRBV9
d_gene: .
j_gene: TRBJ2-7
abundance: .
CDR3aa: CASSAGGFSCEQYF

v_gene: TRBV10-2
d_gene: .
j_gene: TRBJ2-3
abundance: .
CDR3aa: CASSESRGGWGDTQYF

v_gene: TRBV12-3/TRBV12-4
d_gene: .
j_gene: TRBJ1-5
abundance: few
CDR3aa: CASSGGRSQPQHF

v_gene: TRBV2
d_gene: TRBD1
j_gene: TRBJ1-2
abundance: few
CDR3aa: CASSGARTGANYGYTF

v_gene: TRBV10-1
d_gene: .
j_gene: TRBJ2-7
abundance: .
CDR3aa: CASSRTLGEQYF

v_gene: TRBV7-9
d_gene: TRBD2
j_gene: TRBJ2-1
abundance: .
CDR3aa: CASSFGLAASHEQFF

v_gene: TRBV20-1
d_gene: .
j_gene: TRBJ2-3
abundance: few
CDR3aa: CSARDYGFGLTDTQYF

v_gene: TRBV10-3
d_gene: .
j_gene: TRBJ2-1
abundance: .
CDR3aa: CAIWRETDNEQFF

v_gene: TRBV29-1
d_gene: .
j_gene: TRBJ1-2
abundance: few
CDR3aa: CSVEPGVGNYGYTF

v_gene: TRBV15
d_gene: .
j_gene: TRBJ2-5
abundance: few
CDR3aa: CATSRELWEETQYF

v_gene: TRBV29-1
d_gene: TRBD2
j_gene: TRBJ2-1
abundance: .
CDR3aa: CSGRTWGGNEQFF

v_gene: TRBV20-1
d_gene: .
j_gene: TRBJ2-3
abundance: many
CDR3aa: CSAGGTYTQYF

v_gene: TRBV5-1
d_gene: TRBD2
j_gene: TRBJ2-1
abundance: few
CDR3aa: CASSSRLAGVLSYNEQFF

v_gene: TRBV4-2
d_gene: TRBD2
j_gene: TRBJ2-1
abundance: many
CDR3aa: CASSPGLAGPNEQFF

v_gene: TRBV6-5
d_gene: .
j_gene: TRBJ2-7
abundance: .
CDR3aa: CASSFLITPWDNRASYEQYF

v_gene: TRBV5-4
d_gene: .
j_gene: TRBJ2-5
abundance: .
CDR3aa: CASSQLTGGETQYF

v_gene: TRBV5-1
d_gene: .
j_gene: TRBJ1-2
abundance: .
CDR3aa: CASSLGFGDGYTF

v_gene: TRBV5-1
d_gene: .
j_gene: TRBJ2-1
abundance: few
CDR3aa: CASSLVGGGLVGNEQFF

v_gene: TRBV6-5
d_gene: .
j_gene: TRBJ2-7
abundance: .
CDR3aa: CASTGTHYEQYF

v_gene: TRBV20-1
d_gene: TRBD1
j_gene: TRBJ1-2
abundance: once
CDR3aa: CSAGWSGQFYGYTF

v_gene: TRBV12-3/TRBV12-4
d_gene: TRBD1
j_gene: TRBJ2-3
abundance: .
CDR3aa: CASARGTGSTDAQYF

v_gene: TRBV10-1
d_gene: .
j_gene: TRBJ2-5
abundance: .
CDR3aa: CASSESTGSGETQYF

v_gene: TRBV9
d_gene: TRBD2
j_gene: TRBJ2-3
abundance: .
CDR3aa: CASSPGTSWGDTQYF

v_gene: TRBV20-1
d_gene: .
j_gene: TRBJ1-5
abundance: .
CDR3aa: CSASGLSDMDSNQPQHF

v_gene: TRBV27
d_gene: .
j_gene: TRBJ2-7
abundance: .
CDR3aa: CASSVQGMSPFSYEQYF